The rows below give T cell receptor beta chains drawn from one sample of a study of blood T cell repertoires in COVID-19. Some clones are missing from TCRdb's copy, which holds only in-frame ones; the method was immunoSEQ multiplex PCR. The sample consists of roughly 99,000 clones, approximately 89% of them appearing once. Sequencing was performed on peripheral blood. Receptors were obtained from a man between 45 and 60 years old with active or convalescent COVID-19. CDR3s include the opening cysteine and the closing phenylalanine or tryptophan. Each record gives: clone size, D gene, J gene, V gene, CDR3 protein, CDR3 DNA. A D gene is named only where the DNA matches it firmly. Clone size appears in some rows only: once, few, many, or a class for an expanded clone.

clone_size: NA
d_call: NA
j_call: TRBJ1-1
v_call: TRBV27
cdr3_aa: CASSLGMGGTEAFF
cdr3_nt: TGTGCCAGCAGTTTAGGGATGGGAGGCACTGAAGCTTTCTTT

clone_size: once
d_call: TRBD2
j_call: TRBJ2-7
v_call: TRBV7-9
cdr3_aa: CASSSGTSGDSYEQYF
cdr3_nt: TGTGCCAGCAGCTCTGGGACTAGCGGGGACTCCTACGAGCAGTACTTC

clone_size: NA
d_call: NA
j_call: TRBJ2-5
v_call: TRBV7-9
cdr3_aa: CASSVDTQETQYF
cdr3_nt: TGTGCCAGCAGCGTGGACACTCAAGAGACCCAGTACTTC

clone_size: NA
d_call: NA
j_call: TRBJ1-1
v_call: TRBV6-5
cdr3_aa: CASITPGSSEAFF
cdr3_nt: TGTGCCAGCATTACCCCCGGGTCTTCTGAAGCTTTCTTT

clone_size: NA
d_call: TRBD2
j_call: TRBJ2-7
v_call: TRBV28
cdr3_aa: CASSFSGTSGSSGTYEQYF
cdr3_nt: TGTGCCAGCAGTTTCTCTGGGACTAGCGGGTCTTCAGGCACCTACGAGCAGTACTTC

clone_size: NA
d_call: TRBD2
j_call: TRBJ2-1
v_call: TRBV7-9
cdr3_aa: CASSFRTSGYNNEQFF
cdr3_nt: TGTGCCAGCAGCTTCCGGACTAGCGGGTATAACAATGAGCAGTTCTTC

clone_size: NA
d_call: TRBD1
j_call: TRBJ1-2
v_call: TRBV5-6
cdr3_aa: CASSLGQENYGYTF
cdr3_nt: TGTGCCAGCAGCTTAGGACAGGAGAACTATGGCTACACCTTC

clone_size: NA
d_call: TRBD1
j_call: TRBJ2-1
v_call: TRBV11-2
cdr3_aa: CASSYAPGTGTYNEQFF
cdr3_nt: TGTGCCAGCAGCTATGCCCCCGGGACAGGGACCTACAATGAGCAGTTCTTC

clone_size: NA
d_call: TRBD1
j_call: TRBJ1-1
v_call: TRBV5-1
cdr3_aa: CASAETLTGVRNTEAFF
cdr3_nt: TGCGCCAGCGCAGAAACACTAACAGGGGTCAGGAACACTGAAGCTTTCTTT

clone_size: NA
d_call: NA
j_call: TRBJ2-1
v_call: TRBV5-1
cdr3_aa: CASSLGVTRDNEQFF
cdr3_nt: TGCGCCAGCAGCTTGGGAGTTACTAGGGACAATGAGCAGTTCTTC

clone_size: NA
d_call: NA
j_call: TRBJ1-2
v_call: TRBV5-6
cdr3_aa: CASSLANGYTF
cdr3_nt: TGTGCCAGCAGCTTGGCCAATGGCTACACCTTC

clone_size: few
d_call: TRBD1
j_call: TRBJ1-5
v_call: TRBV18
cdr3_aa: CASSPLQGAGQPQHF
cdr3_nt: TGTGCCAGCTCACCACTACAGGGGGCAGGGCAGCCCCAGCATTTT

clone_size: NA
d_call: NA
j_call: TRBJ1-1
v_call: TRBV28
cdr3_aa: CASSYAGGEAFF
cdr3_nt: TGTGCCAGCAGTTATGCGGGTGGTGAAGCTTTCTTT

clone_size: NA
d_call: TRBD1
j_call: TRBJ1-5
v_call: TRBV6-5
cdr3_aa: CASSRDRASDQPQHF
cdr3_nt: TGTGCCAGCAGTAGGGACAGGGCGTCCGATCAGCCCCAGCATTTT

clone_size: NA
d_call: NA
j_call: TRBJ2-4
v_call: TRBV10-3
cdr3_aa: CAISEQGSGLRYNIQYF
cdr3_nt: TGTGCCATCAGTGAGCAGGGTAGCGGCCTACGGTACAACATTCAGTACTTC

clone_size: once
d_call: TRBD2
j_call: TRBJ2-1
v_call: TRBV10-3
cdr3_aa: CAISEHPRLAGGPSSYNEQFF
cdr3_nt: TGTGCCATCAGTGAGCACCCCCGGCTAGCGGGAGGGCCCTCATCCTACAATGAGCAGTTCTTC

clone_size: few
d_call: TRBD1
j_call: TRBJ2-7
v_call: TRBV7-9
cdr3_aa: CASSSQNPGGLSSYEQYF
cdr3_nt: TGTGCCAGCAGCTCCCAAAACCCAGGGGGCCTGAGCTCCTACGAGCAGTACTTC

clone_size: once
d_call: TRBD1
j_call: TRBJ1-4
v_call: TRBV30
cdr3_aa: CAWRWAGGEKLFF
cdr3_nt: TGTGCCTGGAGGTGGGCAGGGGGGGAAAAACTGTTTTTT

clone_size: NA
d_call: TRBD1
j_call: TRBJ1-4
v_call: TRBV5-1
cdr3_aa: CASTASDRGNEKLFF
cdr3_nt: TGCGCCAGCACCGCGTCGGACAGGGGAAATGAAAAACTGTTTTTT

clone_size: NA
d_call: NA
j_call: TRBJ2-1
v_call: TRBV5-8
cdr3_aa: CASSWGNTNNEQFF
cdr3_nt: TGTGCCAGCAGCTGGGGCAATACCAACAATGAGCAGTTCTTC

clone_size: NA
d_call: NA
j_call: TRBJ1-2
v_call: TRBV9
cdr3_aa: CASSPDNYGYTF
cdr3_nt: TGTGCCAGCAGCCCAGATAACTATGGCTACACCTTC

clone_size: NA
d_call: NA
j_call: TRBJ2-3
v_call: TRBV3-1/TRBV3-2
cdr3_aa: CASSHSGSTDTQYF
cdr3_nt: TGTGCCAGCAGCCACAGCGGTAGCACAGATACGCAGTATTTT

clone_size: NA
d_call: NA
j_call: TRBJ1-6
v_call: TRBV28
cdr3_aa: CASSLVGGVSYNSPLHF
cdr3_nt: TGTGCCAGCAGTTTAGTGGGGGGTGTCTCCTATAATTCACCCCTCCACTTT

clone_size: NA
d_call: TRBD2
j_call: TRBJ2-7
v_call: TRBV15
cdr3_aa: CATSLDRLAGGYEQYF
cdr3_nt: TGTGCCACCAGCCTTGACCGACTAGCGGGAGGCTACGAGCAGTACTTC

clone_size: many
d_call: NA
j_call: TRBJ2-3
v_call: TRBV27
cdr3_aa: CASSLGDSTDTQYF
cdr3_nt: TGTGCCAGCAGTTTGGGGGACTCCACAGATACGCAGTATTTT

clone_size: NA
d_call: NA
j_call: TRBJ2-2
v_call: TRBV11-3
cdr3_aa: CASSSPPDRNTGELFF
cdr3_nt: TGTGCCAGCAGCTCCCCCCCGGACAGGAACACCGGGGAGCTGTTTTTT

clone_size: NA
d_call: NA
j_call: TRBJ2-1
v_call: TRBV28
cdr3_aa: CAGGYKEQFF
cdr3_nt: TGTGCCGGAGGGTACAAGGAGCAGTTCTTC

clone_size: few
d_call: NA
j_call: TRBJ1-5
v_call: TRBV2
cdr3_aa: CASMRDSNQPQHF
cdr3_nt: TGTGCCAGCATGAGGGACTCCAATCAGCCCCAGCATTTT